These 27 T cell receptor beta chains came from one sample sequenced in a study of blood T cell repertoires in COVID-19. The protocol was immunoSEQ multiplex PCR, while the TCRdb copy is restricted to in-frame clones and leaves out a portion. This table has under 250,000 clones, 82% appearing once. What was sequenced was PBMCs or T cells enriched from blood (not recorded which). The source of these receptors is a woman aged 60-75 years who had recovered from COVID-19.

The chain carries TRBV19 and TRBJ1-2; tentatively, D is TRBD1 (6 bases). CDR3 length: 15 amino acids. The germline V gene encodes CDR1 LNHDA and CDR2 SQIVND (reference sequence). The germline V and J ends were trimmed by 5 bases and 4 bases, with 17 bases remaining between them. The CDR3 sequence: CASSALPRGGYGYTF. CDR3 coding DNA: TGTGCCAGTAGTGCCCTACCCCGAGGGGGCTATGGCTACACCTTC.

The chain has TRBV7-2 and TRBJ1-1; D not certain. Germline V gene data show CDR1 as SGHTA and CDR2 as FQGNSA. V was cut by 5 bases and J by 2 bases, with 12 bases left in between. This CDR3 is built from 14 residues. CDR3: CASSLMGVNTEAFF. The CDR3 DNA reads as TGTGCCAGCAGCCTGATGGGCGTTAACACTGAAGCTTTCTTT.

V and J are TRBV6-5 and TRBJ1-6, with D possibly matching TRBD1 (6 bases). The V gene lost 6 bases and the J gene lost 8 bases, with 11 bases spanning the gap. Germline CDR1 reads MNHEY; CDR2 reads SVGAGI. This CDR3 has 13 amino acids. CDR3 residues: CASSQRTDSPLHF. CDR3 coding DNA: TGTGCCAGCAGCCAAAGGACAGATTCACCCCTCCACTTT.

This clone was observed many times. This chain connects TRBV6-1 to TRBJ1-5; 7 bases agree with TRBD1. The CDR3 is made up of 16 amino acids. In germline, CDR1 is MNHNS, CDR2 SASEGT. The J segment lost 0 bases and the V segment lost 3 bases, leaving 5 bases of the junction unmatched. The CDR3 region is CASSESGGRSNQPQHF. DNA for the CDR3: TGTGCCAGCAGTGAGTCAGGGGGGCGTAGCAATCAGCCCCAGCATTTT.

The chain uses TRBV15 and TRBJ1-6; D uncertain. The length of the CDR3 is 16 residues. Germline CDR1 and CDR2: LNHNV and YYDKDF (reference sequence). Trimming left V 2 bases short and J 13 bases short, with 21 bases between. The CDR3 DNA is TGTGCCACCAGCAGACGCAGCGGTGTGAATTATTGGCCCCTCCACTTT. Translating gives CATSRRSGVNYWPLHF.

This rearrangement joins TRBV5-1 to TRBJ2-2; maybe TRBD1 (6 bases). Germline loops: CDR1 SGHRS, CDR2 YFSETQ. The CDR3 covers 15 residues. V was trimmed by 4 bases and J by 2 bases, leaving 12 bases between them. CDR3 residues: CASSTAGDNTGELFF. CDR3 bases: TGCGCCAGCAGCACGGCAGGGGATAACACCGGGGAGCTGTTTTTT.

The rearrangement links TRBV18 to TRBJ2-1; 15 bases map to TRBD2. The CDR3 length is 16 residues. Trimming removed 3 bases from V and 10 bases from J; junction bases left unmatched: 7. Per germline, CDR1 KGHSH and CDR2 LQKENI. CDR3 sequence (DNA): TGTGCCAGCTCACCTCGGACTAGCGGGGGGGTCGGAGAGCAGTTCTTC. Protein sequence: CASSPRTSGGVGEQFF. The full variable domain, in which reference TRBV18 and TRBJ2-1 provide the parts outside the CDR3, is NAGVMQNPRHLVRRRGQEARLRCSPMKGHSHVYWYRQLPEEGLKFMVYLQKENIIDESGMPKERFSAEFPKEGPSILRIQQVVRGDSAAYFCASSPRTSGGVGEQFFGPGTRLTVL.

The chain combines TRBV30 with TRBJ1-4, with D possibly matching TRBD1 (6 bases). The CDR3 has 11 residues. Germline values: CDR1 GTSNPN, CDR2 SVGIG (reference sequence). The ends were cut back, 4 bases at V and 10 bases at J, with 10 bases in the middle. CDR3 region: CAWISRGKLFF. CDR3 sequence (DNA): TGTGCCTGGATTAGCAGGGGAAAACTGTTTTTT.

The chain has TRBV6-2 or TRBV6-3 and TRBJ1-2, with D possibly matching TRBD1 (6 bases). The germline CDR1 and CDR2 sequences are MNHEY and SVGEGT. The CDR3 spans 15 residues. Trimming pared 5 bases from V and 0 bases from J, leaving 13 bases between. CDR3 sequence (DNA): TGTGCCAGCAGTCCCGCGACAGGAACTAACTATGGCTACACCTTC. Its protein is CASSPATGTNYGYTF.

The genes are TRBV15 and TRBJ1-1; a possible D gene is TRBD1 (6 bases). The V gene lost 5 bases and the J gene lost 1 base, with 8 bases spanning the gap. The CDR3 totals 13 residues. CDR1 is LNHNV, CDR2 YYDKDF, per germline (reference sequence). As DNA, the CDR3 is TGTGCCACCAGCGGACAGCGGAACACTGAAGCTTTCTTT. Residues: CATSGQRNTEAFF.

The chain carries TRBV7-2 and TRBJ2-7, with 7 bases aligning to TRBD1. The CDR3 totals 14 residues. Looked up from germline, CDR1 is SGHTA and CDR2 is FQGNSA. V dropped 4 bases and J dropped 3; count of bases not matched to a gene: 6. The CDR3 loop is CASSSRGTVYEQYF. The DNA for the CDR3 is TGTGCCAGCAGCTCCCGAGGGACAGTCTACGAGCAGTACTTC. Full variable domain (outside the CDR3, taken from reference TRBV7-2 and TRBJ2-7): GAGVSQSPSNKVTEKGKDVELRCDPISGHTALYWYRQSLGQGLEFLIYFQGNSAPDKSGLPSDRFSAERTGGSVSTLTIQRTQQEDSAVYLCASSSRGTVYEQYFGPGTRLTVT.

The CDR3 nucleotides read TGTGCCATCAGTGAGTCGAGACAGCCCCAGCATTTT. This translates into CAISESRQPQHF. This sequence joins TRBV10-3 and TRBJ1-5, with no clear D. The V gene's germline CDR1 is ENHRY and CDR2 SYGVKD. Trimming took 0 bases from V and 7 from J, leaving 4 bases between them. The CDR3 length is 12 residues.

The chain carries TRBV4-2 and TRBJ2-1, with 13 bases matching TRBD2. The trim removed 5 bases at V and 0 bases at J, leaving 13 bases unmatched. Per the germline V gene, CDR1 is LGHNA and CDR2 is YNFKEQ. The length of the CDR3 is 20 residues. This CDR3 reads CASSILPGLAGQSSYNEQFF. CDR3 bases: TGTGCCAGCAGCATACTACCGGGACTAGCGGGACAGAGCTCCTACAATGAGCAGTTCTTC.

The chain has TRBV14 and TRBJ1-4; D perhaps matches TRBD1 (6 bases). Germline CDR1 SGHDN, CDR2 FVKESK. The CDR3 spans 16 residues. Between the trimmed V and J ends, which lost 2 bases and 4 bases, there was a span of 14 bases. The CDR3: CASSQWIGRGNEKLFF. CDR3 bases: TGTGCCAGCAGCCAATGGATCGGCAGGGGTAATGAAAAACTGTTTTTT.

This clone was picked up a small number of times. The chain couples TRBV5-1 to TRBJ1-1, with a weak D call TRBD1 (6 bases). Germline V lookup: CDR1 SGHRS, CDR2 YFSETQ. V gave up 0 bases and J gave up 3 bases, with 9 bases separating them. This CDR3 has 14 residues. The CDR3 is CASSLGGGDTEAFF. CDR3 in DNA: TGCGCCAGCAGCTTGGGAGGGGGAGACACTGAAGCTTTCTTT. Based on the CDR3 plus reference TRBV5-1 and TRBJ1-1, the full variable domain is KAGVTQTPRYLIKTRGQQVTLSCSPISGHRSVSWYQQTPGQGLQFLFEYFSETQRNKGNFPGRFSGRQFSNSRSEMNVSTLELGDSALYLCASSLGGGDTEAFFGQGTRLTVV.

The rearrangement uses TRBV20-1 and TRBJ2-7, with 7 positions matching TRBD1. V gave up 3 bases and J gave up 2 bases; unmatched junction bases: 4. This CDR3 comprises 13 residues. Germline CDR1 reads DFQATT; CDR2 reads SNEGSKA (reference sequence). The chain's CDR3 is CSASQTGTYEQYF. The CDR3 DNA is TGCAGTGCTAGTCAGACAGGGACCTACGAGCAGTACTTC.

The chain uses TRBV6-1 and TRBJ1-2; the match to TRBD1 covers 8 bases. The CDR3 runs 15 residues. Germline assignment: CDR1 MNHNS and CDR2 SASEGT. J gave up 7 bases and V 1 base, and 8 bases lay outside the gene matches. As DNA, the CDR3 is TGTGCCAGCAGTGAAGTAGGGCAGGGGGCCAGTGGCTACACCTTC. This codes for CASSEVGQGASGYTF.

This clone came up a few times. This chain connects TRBV6-5 to TRBJ1-1, with 7 bases identical to TRBD1. The CDR3 is 11 residues long. The trim removed 10 bases at V and 6 bases at J, leaving 5 bases unmatched. Per the germline V gene, CDR1 is MNHEY and CDR2 is SVGAGI. This CDR3 is CATRGLAEAFF. In DNA, the CDR3 is TGTGCCACTAGGGGGCTCGCTGAAGCTTTCTTT.

The rearrangement links TRBV20-1 to TRBJ1-2; D is unclear. The length of the CDR3 is 11 residues. Germline values: CDR1 DFQATT, CDR2 SNEGSKA (reference sequence). V lost 7 bases and J 5 bases, leaving 11 bases between the germline ends. CDR3 amino acids: CSGVEVYGYTF. The CDR3, as DNA: TGCAGTGGAGTCGAGGTTTATGGCTACACCTTC.

The CDR3 loop is CASSWDRAVEQFF. CDR3 bases: TGTGCCAGCAGCTGGGACAGGGCTGTCGAGCAGTTCTTC. The J gene is TRBJ2-1, the V gene TRBV5-8, with 9 nucleotides matching TRBD1. V trimming: 3 bases; J trimming: 10 bases; junction bases outside the gene matches: 5. The CDR3 consists of 13 residues. Germline CDR1 reads SGHTS; CDR2 reads YDEGEE. Full variable domain (outside the CDR3, taken from reference TRBV5-8 and TRBJ2-1): EAGVTQSPTHLIKTRGQQATLRCSPISGHTSVYWYQQALGLGLQFLLWYDEGEERNRGNFPPRFSGRQFPNYSSELNVNALELEDSALYLCASSWDRAVEQFFGPGTRLTVL.

The CDR3 DNA sequence: TGTGCCACCCAAATGGGGACAGGTGCTTCGGCAGCGCGCTACACCTTC. As protein: CATQMGTGASAARYTF. The J gene is TRBJ1-2, the V gene TRBV19, with 8 positions matching TRBD1. Germline-derived CDR1 and CDR2 are LNHDA and SQIVND (reference sequence). CDR3 length equals 16 residues. V lost 10 bases, J lost 9 bases, and 22 bases stayed unmatched.

This chain links TRBV29-1 with TRBJ1-1; D may be TRBD1 (5 bases). V was pared by 7 bases and J by 2 bases, with 14 bases between. Germline CDR1 reads SQVTM; CDR2 reads ANQGSEA. The CDR3 spans 13 residues. The CDR3 nucleotides are TGCAGCGCCGAACGGAGGGGAAACACTGAAGCTTTCTTT. As protein: CSAERRGNTEAFF.

J is TRBJ1-1 and V is TRBV27; 11 bases map to TRBD1. This CDR3 is 14 amino acids long. From germline, CDR1 is MNHEY and CDR2 SMNVEV (reference sequence). Losses at the gene ends were 5 bases for V and 4 bases for J; bases not matched to a gene: 3. CDR3 loop: CASSTGTGGTEAFF. In DNA, the CDR3 is TGTGCCAGCAGTACAGGGACAGGGGGCACTGAAGCTTTCTTT.

The rearrangement uses TRBV13 and TRBJ2-7, with 7 bases identical to TRBD1. This CDR3 has 16 residues. Germline V gives CDR1 PRHDT, CDR2 FYEKMQ (reference sequence). The V gene end was trimmed by 6 bases and the J gene end by 3 bases; junction bases not matched to a gene: 14. The DNA of the CDR3 is TGTGCCAGCAGACCGTTGTCAGGGGGTGGCCTCTACGAGCAGTACTTC. This codes for CASRPLSGGGLYEQYF.

The chain has TRBV19 and TRBJ1-3; D may be TRBD1 (6 bases). The CDR3 has 15 amino acids. Germline V gene sequence: CDR1 LNHDA, CDR2 SQIVND (reference sequence). Trimming cost V 5 bases and J 0 bases, with 11 bases left between them. This CDR3 is CASSYRDTSGNTIYF. DNA for the CDR3: TGTGCCAGTAGTTACCGGGACACCTCTGGAAACACCATATATTTT.

This sequence joins TRBV9 and TRBJ2-5; 8 bases agree with TRBD2. Germline V gene data show CDR1 as SGDLS and CDR2 as YYNGEE. Unmatched junction bases numbered 8, after V lost 4 bases and J lost 3 bases. This CDR3 is built from 15 residues. CDR3 nucleotide sequence: TGTGCCAGCAGCACCGGCGGGGGGACCAAAGAGACCCAGTACTTC. Translated: CASSTGGGTKETQYF.

The chain has TRBV7-9 and TRBJ2-7; tentatively, D is TRBD2 (5 bases). The germline gives CDR1 SEHNR, CDR2 FQNEAQ (reference sequence). The CDR3 is 14 residues long. V was cut by 3 bases and J by 3 bases, with 12 bases left in between. The CDR3 DNA sequence: TGTGCCAGCAGCTTCCCTAACCGGGGCTACGAGCAGTACTTC. It specifies CASSFPNRGYEQYF.